Below are 21 T cell receptor beta chains sequenced from a single sample in a study of vaccination effects on CD4 cells after COVID-19. TCRdb keeps only in-frame clones here, not all; method: immunoSEQ multiplex PCR. Seen here are about 79,000 clones, roughly 72% observed once, and the top ten hold 1.5% to 2%. Viral peptide pools were used in the ViraFEST assay to expand antigen-specific CD4+ T cells, and sequencing came afterward. Once cultured for approximately eleven days, the cells underwent separation to obtain CD4+ T cells. These receptors are not linked to any known antigen. This specimen was CD4+ T cells from PBMCs cultured with HCoV-229E spike peptides, taken before COVID-19 vaccination. The receptors were gathered from a human donor who received a COVID-19 vaccine.

This chain links TRBV15 with TRBJ2-7; D is undetermined. Trimming pared 0 bases from V and 5 bases from J, leaving 11 bases between. This CDR3 spans 14 amino acids. Germline V gives CDR1 LNHNV, CDR2 YYDKDF (reference sequence). CDR3 amino acids: CATSRDRGWNEQYV. The CDR3 DNA sequence: TGTGCCACCAGCAGAGATCGCGGCTGGAACGAGCAGTACGTC.

The chain links TRBV4-3 to TRBJ2-5; D is uncertain. The V end lost 4 bases, the J end lost 4 bases, and 19 bases lay between the germline ends. Germline loops: CDR1 LGHNA, CDR2 YSLEER. The CDR3 totals 16 residues. CDR3 protein: CASSPHIGAGAETQYF. The CDR3 DNA is TGCGCCAGCAGCCCCCACATCGGCGCCGGAGCAGAGACCCAGTACTTC.

V usage is TRBV30 and J usage is TRBJ2-3; D is undetermined. V was pared by 5 bases and J by 0 bases, with 6 bases between. Germline loops: CDR1 GTSNPN, CDR2 SVGIG (reference sequence). The CDR3 loop spans 12 amino acids. Here the CDR3 DNA reads TGTGCCTGGGACATGAGCACAGATACGCAGTATTTT. This gives the protein CAWDMSTDTQYF.

J is TRBJ2-7 and V is TRBV4-1, with D hard to call. V was shortened by 4 bases and J by 3 bases, with 13 bases between the two germline ends. This CDR3 is built from 14 residues. The germline gives CDR1 MGHRA, CDR2 YSYEKL. The CDR3 spells CASSLDVGFYEQYV. In DNA, the CDR3 is TGCGCCAGCAGCCTAGACGTGGGTTTCTACGAGCAGTACGTC.

The genes are TRBV5-1 and TRBJ1-6; 7 bases fit TRBD1. The J segment lost 14 bases and the V segment lost 4 bases, leaving 12 bases of the junction unmatched. Germline loops: CDR1 SGHRS, CDR2 YFSETQ. The CDR3 spans 14 residues. CDR3 nucleotide sequence: TGCGCCAGCAGCACCGGGACAGCCCCCTCTACCCTCCACTTT. Translating gives CASSTGTAPSTLHF.

The genes are TRBV30 and TRBJ2-5; TRBD1 matches 8 bases. V lost 5 bases to trimming and J lost 4 bases; unmatched junction nucleotides: 0. Germline assignment: CDR1 GTSNPN and CDR2 SVGIG (reference sequence). The CDR3 runs to 11 residues. The CDR3 loop reads CAWGQGETQYF. The DNA for the CDR3 is TGTGCCTGGGGACAGGGAGAGACCCAGTACTTC.

This clone was picked up a small number of times. In DNA, the CDR3 is TGCGCCAGCAGCCAAGATCCTAGGTCAGGTAATTCACCCCTCCACTTT. It yields the protein CASSQDPRSGNSPLHF. The chain recombines TRBV4-1 with TRBJ1-6; no clear D. CDR3 length: 16 residues. The V end lost 0 bases, the J end lost 6 bases, and 12 bases lay between the germline ends. Germline V CDR1 and CDR2: MGHRA, YSYEKL.

The chain recombines TRBV5-6 with TRBJ2-2; TRBD2 agrees at 7 bases. Germline V gene sequence: CDR1 SGHDT, CDR2 YYEEEE. The CDR3 is 15 residues long. The V and J ends lost 0 bases and 6 bases, in that order; junction bases with no gene match: 5. CDR3 loop: CASSLVFGGAGELFF. DNA for the CDR3: TGTGCCAGCAGCTTGGTGTTTGGGGGGGCCGGGGAGCTGTTTTTT.

This chain uses TRBV3-1 (or the pseudogene TRBV3-2) with TRBJ2-1; D is perhaps TRBD1 or TRBD2 (5 bases each). The CDR3 loop spans 17 amino acids. Trimming stripped 1 base from V and 0 bases from J, with 13 bases between. Germline assignment: CDR1 LGHDT and CDR2 YNNKEL (reference sequence). The CDR3 region is CASSQAWGSHSYNEQFF. CDR3 DNA sequence: TGTGCCAGCAGCCAAGCGTGGGGGTCCCACTCCTACAATGAGCAGTTCTTC.

The chain links TRBV14 to TRBJ2-1; D ambiguous. Germline loops: CDR1 SGHDN, CDR2 FVKESK. The CDR3 is 15 amino acids. The V and J ends lost 7 bases and 6 bases respectively, with 19 bases between them. The CDR3 sequence: CASTKTGRLTNEQFF. The CDR3 nucleotides read TGTGCCAGCACTAAAACCGGACGCCTAACCAATGAGCAGTTCTTC.

The rearrangement joins TRBV5-1 to TRBJ2-5; D is perhaps TRBD2 (6 bases). The CDR3 spans 17 residues. Trimming cost V 0 bases and J 2 bases, with 17 bases left between them. The V gene's germline CDR1 is SGHRS and CDR2 YFSETQ. The CDR3 coding sequence is TGCGCCAGCAGCTTGGCCAGGAGGGGTTCCCCACAAGAGACCCAGTACTTC. Its protein is CASSLARRGSPQETQYF.

In DNA, the CDR3 is TGTGCCAGCACCTACGAAGAGACCAGCCATTCACCCCTCCACTTT. It encodes CASTYEETSHSPLHF. V usage is TRBV11-2 and J usage is TRBJ1-6; D remains ambiguous. CDR1 is SGHAT and CDR2 is FQNNGV in the germline V gene. Trimming took 7 bases from V and 8 from J, leaving 18 bases between them. This CDR3 spans 15 amino acids.

This CDR3 is CASSQGHLSPLHF. The CDR3 region has the DNA TGTGCCAGCAGCCAAGGACACCTCTCGCCCCTCCACTTT. This rearrangement joins TRBV3-1 (or the pseudogene TRBV3-2) to TRBJ1-6; D is uncertain. The V end was cut by 1 base, the J end by 13 bases, with 11 bases between. CDR1 is LGHDT and CDR2 is YNNKEL in the germline V gene (reference sequence). The CDR3 has 13 amino acids.

The chain recombines TRBV11-2 with TRBJ1-2; D might be TRBD1 (5 bases). Germline V lookup: CDR1 SGHAT, CDR2 FQNNGV. This CDR3 is built from 13 residues. Trimming took off 7 bases at V and 0 bases at J, with 9 bases between the two ends. CDR3 sequence: CASNRGTNYGYTF. The CDR3 DNA follows: TGTGCCAGCAACCGGGGGACTAACTATGGCTACACCTTC.

The gene calls are TRBV18 and TRBJ2-5; D call uncertain. Germline V gene data show CDR1 as KGHSH and CDR2 as LQKENI. The CDR3 contains 15 residues. With 2 bases removed from V and 0 bases from J, the gap between germline ends came to 10 bases. CDR3 loop: CASSPKETDQETQYF. The CDR3 bases are TGTGCCAGCTCACCAAAGGAAACAGACCAAGAGACCCAGTACTTC.

V and J are TRBV7-2 and TRBJ2-3; 11 bases fit TRBD2. Germline values: CDR1 SGHTA, CDR2 FQGNSA. The CDR3 consists of 18 residues. V gave up 5 bases and J gave up 1 base; unmatched junction bases: 11. CDR3 sequence: CASSPEKLAGGRTDTQYF. In nucleotides, the CDR3 is TGTGCCAGCAGCCCAGAGAAGCTAGCGGGGGGACGCACAGATACGCAGTATTTT.

This chain connects TRBV29-1 to TRBJ2-1; D tentatively reads TRBD1 or TRBD2 (5 bases each). Germline lookup yields CDR1 SQVTM and CDR2 ANQGSEA. The CDR3 runs to 13 residues. Trimming stripped 7 bases from V and 7 bases from J, with 17 bases between. DNA for the CDR3: TGCAGCGCCCCGAGGGGCGGTGGAAATGAGCAGTTCTTC. It is translated as CSAPRGGGNEQFF.

This clone has just one count. The genes are TRBV5-1 and TRBJ1-2; D perhaps matches TRBD1 (5 bases). CDR3 length: 14 amino acids. Trimming left V 5 bases short and J 4 bases short, with 15 bases between. The germline gives CDR1 SGHRS, CDR2 YFSETQ. The CDR3 region has the DNA TGCGCCAGCAGTGGCGGGACGGGACCCTATGGCTACACCTTC. It codes for CASSGGTGPYGYTF.

The chain links TRBV29-1 to TRBJ2-2; tentatively, D is TRBD1 (8 bases). The V gene's germline CDR1 is SQVTM and CDR2 ANQGSEA. V shed 6 bases and J shed 7 bases, with 12 bases lying between them. This CDR3 spans 12 amino acids. The DNA of the CDR3 is TGCAGCGTGTACAGGGGGGGCGGGGAGCTGTTTTTT. Translation: CSVYRGGGELFF.

This clone was picked up one time. The chain uses TRBV10-3 and TRBJ1-5; D ambiguous. V lost 4 bases to trimming and J lost 7 bases, with 14 bases between them. This CDR3 is built from 14 residues. Germline lookup yields CDR1 ENHRY and CDR2 SYGVKD. The CDR3 loop is CAISATVAGQPQHF. CDR3 DNA: TGTGCCATCAGTGCCACGGTAGCTGGGCAGCCCCAGCATTTT.

This chain connects TRBV28 to TRBJ2-7; weak D call: TRBD2 (6 bases). CDR1 and CDR2 from the germline V gene are MDHEN and SYDVKM. The CDR3 is made up of 15 amino acids. The V and J ends lost 6 bases and 3 bases respectively, with 18 bases between them. CDR3 loop: CASSPGDSVYYEQYV. The CDR3 DNA reads as TGTGCCAGCAGCCCCGGGGACTCCGTATACTACGAGCAGTACGTC.